A selection of T cell receptor beta chains follows, all from one sample in a study of cytomegalovirus exposure and HLA in healthy donors. The protocol was immunoSEQ multiplex PCR, while the TCRdb copy is restricted to in-frame clones and leaves out a portion. The sample has tens of thousands of clones, 65% to 90% seen once; the top ten hold about 10%. Sequencing was performed on PBMCs. The origin of the receptors is a female donor in good health and CMV-seronegative. Both conserved end residues are trimmed from each CDR3.

j_call v_call cdr3_aa
TRBJ2-4 TRBV15 ATSVDRAKNIQY
TRBJ2-7 TRBV28 ASSFYRDYEQY
TRBJ2-7 TRBV5-6 ASTTLPGLVYEQY
TRBJ2-7 TRBV5-8 ASSSAFRSYEQY
TRBJ1-2 TRBV6-4 ASSDGDPGIHGYT
TRBJ1-1 TRBV7-2 ASSLAAGGRTEAF
TRBJ1-1 TRBV28 ASSASQGQRNTEAF
TRBJ2-5 TRBV30 AWTPGFGAQY
TRBJ2-7 TRBV6-5 ASSYSAGGLGYEQY
TRBJ1-2 TRBV7-8 ASSLGSSYGYT
TRBJ2-1 TRBV27 ASRIDRTSGNNEQF
TRBJ2-1 TRBV5-1 ASSLAMGLRPNEQF
TRBJ2-7 TRBV4-1 ASSPGDSSYEQY
TRBJ1-6 TRBV4-1 ASSPPRQGEGSPLH
TRBJ1-2 TRBV7-9 SSSLAQPGSDGYT
TRBJ2-2 TRBV7-2 ASSPQGLGELF
TRBJ2-5 TRBV27 ASSLNREETQY
TRBJ2-1 TRBV10-3 AISDRDRRGNEQF
TRBJ1-6 TRBV4-3 ASGSSYNSPLH
TRBJ1-2 TRBV7-2 ASSPQISYT
TRBJ2-3 TRBV5-4 ASSLVSSDTQY